These 22 T cell receptor beta chains originate from one sample sequenced in a study of T-cell memory formation after mild COVID-19. TCRdb used MiXCR to reprocess the 5' RACE reads, holding one entry per CDR3 protein. The table has around 430,000 distinct CDR3 sequences, 16% seen once. Sequenced sample: PBMCs or a T cell subset sorted from them (not recorded which). These receptors originate from a man aged 18-30 years who had mild COVID-19 (a few samples of this study predate the infection). Cell type and time point are not known.

This clonotype turned up a few times. The chain recombines TRBV25-1 with TRBJ1-4; D is perhaps TRBD1 (5 bases). Trimming pared 3 bases from V and 7 bases from J, leaving 12 bases between. CDR1 is MGHDK and CDR2 is SYGVNS in the germline V gene. The length of the CDR3 is 14 residues. The CDR3 nucleotides read TGTGCCAGCAGTGACCTCGGGGGGAGTGAAAAACTGTTTTTT. This encodes CASSDLGGSEKLFF.

This clonotype was recorded a few times. This sequence joins TRBV4-1 and TRBJ2-1; TRBD2 agrees at 7 bases. V lost 0 bases, J lost 4 bases, and 6 bases stayed unmatched. The CDR3 totals 16 residues. Germline V gives CDR1 MGHRA, CDR2 YSYEKL. CDR3 sequence (DNA): TGCGCCAGCAGCCAAGATCCGGGGACTACTTACAATGAGCAGTTCTTC. Translating it yields CASSQDPGTTYNEQFF.

This chain connects TRBV4-1 to TRBJ2-7; D is possibly TRBD1 (6 bases). The V gene lost 0 bases and the J gene lost 3 bases, with 15 bases spanning the gap. The CDR3 consists of 16 residues. In germline, CDR1 is MGHRA, CDR2 YSYEKL. CDR3 in amino acids: CASSQDLGTMYYEQYF. Here the CDR3 DNA reads TGCGCCAGCAGCCAAGATTTGGGGACAATGTACTACGAGCAGTACTTC.

This chain joins TRBV7-9 and TRBJ1-2; 10 bases fit TRBD1. Germline CDR1 and CDR2: SEHNR and FQNEAQ (reference sequence). J lost 5 bases, V lost 5 bases, and 8 bases had no gene match. This CDR3 is 15 amino acids long. Here the CDR3 reads CASSQDRGPLYGYTF. The CDR3 DNA reads TGTGCCAGCAGCCAAGACAGGGGGCCCTTATATGGCTACACCTTC.

V and J are TRBV5-4 and TRBJ2-5; 12 bases are a match to TRBD2. The CDR3 length is 16 residues. V lost 4 bases to trimming and J lost 2 bases; unmatched junction nucleotides: 6. Germline V gene sequence: CDR1 SGHNT, CDR2 YYREEE (reference sequence). In DNA form, the CDR3 reads TGTGCCAGCAGCGCTAGCGGGGGGGGGCTACAAGAGACCCAGTACTTC. Residues: CASSASGGGLQETQYF.

This clonotype was counted between two and nine times. The chain couples TRBV7-8 to TRBJ2-7; D possibly corresponds to TRBD1 (6 bases). Germline V CDR1 and CDR2: SGHVS, FQNEAQ. V was cut by 4 bases and J by 0 bases, with 10 bases left in between. The CDR3 sequence is 14 residues long. DNA for the CDR3: TGTGCCAGCAGCTATACGGGACACTCCTACGAGCAGTACTTC. Translated, it gives CASSYTGHSYEQYF. Looking up the rest from reference TRBV7-8 and TRBJ2-7 gives the full variable domain: GAGVSQSPRYKVAKRGQDVALRCDPISGHVSLFWYQQALGQGPEFLTYFQNEAQLDKSGLPSDRFFAERPEGSVSTLKIQRTQQEDSAVYLCASSYTGHSYEQYFGPGTRLTVT.

The V and J genes are TRBV19 and TRBJ2-3; 12 positions agree with TRBD2. From germline, CDR1 is LNHDA and CDR2 SQIVND (reference sequence). The trim removed 10 bases at V and 3 bases at J, leaving 2 bases unmatched. The CDR3 covers 13 residues. The CDR3 nucleotides read TGTGCCACCGGACTAGCGGGGACAGATACGCAGTATTTT. Amino acid sequence: CATGLAGTDTQYF.

This clonotype was seen repeatedly, ten times or more. This chain links TRBV7-8 with TRBJ2-3, with 9 bases fitting TRBD2. Looked up from germline, CDR1 is SGHVS and CDR2 is FQNEAQ. V lost 2 bases to trimming and J lost 5 bases; unmatched junction nucleotides: 8. The CDR3 is 16 amino acids. CDR3 sequence reads: CASSLYSRGGRDTQYF. CDR3 nucleotides: TGTGCCAGCAGCTTATACTCGCGGGGGGGCAGAGATACGCAGTATTTT.

There are a few counts of this clonotype. V and J are TRBV2 and TRBJ1-5; D remains unclear. Germline V gene lookup returns CDR1 SNHLY and CDR2 FYNNEI. CDR3 length: 15 amino acids. V was shortened by 6 bases and J by 0 bases, with 12 bases between the two germline ends. CDR3 loop: CASRRRIHSNQPQHF. The CDR3 DNA sequence: TGTGCCAGCAGAAGACGGATTCATAGCAATCAGCCCCAGCATTTT.

In its sample, this clonotype was seen a few times. The genes are TRBV4-3 and TRBJ1-2; a possible D gene is TRBD1 (5 bases). Trimming took 1 base from V and 8 from J, leaving 14 bases between them. CDR3 length: 14 residues. Germline loops: CDR1 LGHNA, CDR2 YSLEER. The CDR3, as DNA: TGCGCCAGCAGCCAAGGCGACAGATCCGACGGCTACACCTTC. The encoded protein is CASSQGDRSDGYTF.

The table lists this clonotype with a few counts. The chain recombines TRBV20-1 with TRBJ1-5; no reliable D call. The ends were cut back, 3 bases at V and 1 base at J, with 7 bases in the middle. Germline assignment: CDR1 DFQATT and CDR2 SNEGSKA (reference sequence). This CDR3 is 13 amino acids long. The CDR3 spells CSARADSNQPQHF. The CDR3 coding sequence is TGCAGTGCTAGGGCGGACAGCAATCAGCCCCAGCATTTT.

The table lists this clonotype with a few counts. For the CDR3, the DNA is TGCGCCAGCAGCTCGGACTTTCGGTCGTGGGTAAACACTGAAGCTTTCTTT. It encodes CASSSDFRSWVNTEAFF. The V call is TRBV5-1, the J call TRBJ1-1, with no clear D. The CDR3 loop spans 17 amino acids. Germline V gene lookup returns CDR1 SGHRS and CDR2 YFSETQ. The V and J ends lost 3 bases and 2 bases respectively, with 20 bases between them.

The rearrangement links TRBV2 to TRBJ1-1, with 10 bases matching TRBD1. This CDR3 comprises 15 residues. V dropped 6 bases and J dropped 4; count of bases not matched to a gene: 8. CDR1 is SNHLY, CDR2 FYNNEI, per germline. DNA of the CDR3: TGTGCCAGCAGGGAACCTGGGACAGGGGTCACTGAAGCTTTCTTT. This sequence encodes CASREPGTGVTEAFF.

The chain joins TRBV5-1 to TRBJ1-2; D not certain. The CDR3 loop spans 11 amino acids. Trimming took off 1 base at V and 8 bases at J, with 6 bases between the two ends. Germline-derived CDR1 and CDR2 are SGHRS and YFSETQ. The chain's CDR3 is CASSLPPGYTF. CDR3 coding DNA: TGCGCCAGCAGCTTGCCACCCGGCTACACCTTC.

The chain has TRBV28 and TRBJ1-6; 8 nucleotides align to TRBD1. The CDR3 has 11 residues. V was pared by 5 bases and J by 18 bases, with 6 bases of the junction left unmatched. From germline, CDR1 is MDHEN and CDR2 SYDVKM. DNA for the CDR3: TGTGCCAGCAGTACCCTCGACAGGGGCCACTTT. Translated: CASSTLDRGHF.

This chain uses TRBV15 with TRBJ2-1; 7 positions match TRBD1. Germline V gene data show CDR1 as LNHNV and CDR2 as YYDKDF (reference sequence). This CDR3 comprises 16 residues. V lost 2 bases, J lost 8 bases, and 12 bases stayed unmatched. The CDR3 is CATSRFLAGGTDEQFF. In DNA form, the CDR3 reads TGTGCCACCAGCAGATTCTTGGCAGGGGGTACCGATGAGCAGTTCTTC.

The V gene is TRBV9, the J gene TRBJ2-1; 7 positions agree with TRBD1. The CDR3 is 15 amino acids. V lost 3 bases, J lost 8 bases, and 11 bases stayed unmatched. CDR1 and CDR2 from the germline V gene are SGDLS and YYNGEE. CDR3 in DNA: TGTGCCAGCAGCGCACTGGACAGGATTAGGCATGAGCAGTTCTTC. Residues: CASSALDRIRHEQFF.

This clonotype was found a few times. J is TRBJ1-1 and V is TRBV5-1; weak D call: TRBD1 (5 bases). This CDR3 contains 15 residues. Trimming took off 0 bases at V and 5 bases at J, with 14 bases between the two ends. The germline CDR1 and CDR2 sequences are SGHRS and YFSETQ. The CDR3 here is CASSLGTMWGTEAFF. CDR3 DNA sequence: TGCGCCAGCAGCTTGGGGACAATGTGGGGAACTGAAGCTTTCTTT. Based on the CDR3 plus reference TRBV5-1 and TRBJ1-1, the full variable domain is KAGVTQTPRYLIKTRGQQVTLSCSPISGHRSVSWYQQTPGQGLQFLFEYFSETQRNKGNFPGRFSGRQFSNSRSEMNVSTLELGDSALYLCASSLGTMWGTEAFFGQGTRLTVV.

This clonotype showed up just a few times. V and J are TRBV29-1 and TRBJ2-3; D is unclear. V was clipped by 2 bases and J by 5 bases, with 8 bases between them. CDR3 length: 12 residues. The germline V gene has CDR1 SQVTM and CDR2 ANQGSEA. CDR3 DNA: TGCAGCGTTGAACAAGACGGAGATACGCAGTATTTT. Its protein is CSVEQDGDTQYF.

A few counts support this clonotype. This chain joins TRBV20-1 and TRBJ1-2; 7 bases match TRBD1. In germline, CDR1 is DFQATT, CDR2 SNEGSKA (reference sequence). The CDR3 is 13 residues long. Unmatched junction bases numbered 2, after V lost 0 bases and J lost 4 bases. The CDR3 spells CSARDSGGYGYTF. As DNA, the CDR3 is TGCAGTGCTAGAGATTCAGGGGGCTATGGCTACACCTTC.

This clonotype has more than one count but fewer than ten. The rearrangement joins TRBV27 to TRBJ1-6; 7 bases are a match to TRBD1. The ends lost 7 bases at V and 4 bases at J; junction bases unmatched: 4. Per germline, CDR1 MNHEY and CDR2 SMNVEV (reference sequence). The CDR3 sequence is 14 residues long. This CDR3 is CASKTGLYNSPLHF. CDR3 DNA: TGTGCCAGCAAGACAGGGTTGTATAATTCACCCCTCCACTTT.

In this sample, this clonotype turned up a few times. The CDR3, as DNA: TGTGCCAGCACCCCTCAGGGCAGGGTGAGGGTGAACACTGAAGCTTTCTTT. It translates to CASTPQGRVRVNTEAFF. The rearrangement links TRBV12-3 or TRBV12-4 to TRBJ1-1, with D possibly TRBD1 on 5 matching bases. V lost 7 bases to trimming and J lost 0 bases, with 21 bases between them. The CDR3 totals 17 residues.